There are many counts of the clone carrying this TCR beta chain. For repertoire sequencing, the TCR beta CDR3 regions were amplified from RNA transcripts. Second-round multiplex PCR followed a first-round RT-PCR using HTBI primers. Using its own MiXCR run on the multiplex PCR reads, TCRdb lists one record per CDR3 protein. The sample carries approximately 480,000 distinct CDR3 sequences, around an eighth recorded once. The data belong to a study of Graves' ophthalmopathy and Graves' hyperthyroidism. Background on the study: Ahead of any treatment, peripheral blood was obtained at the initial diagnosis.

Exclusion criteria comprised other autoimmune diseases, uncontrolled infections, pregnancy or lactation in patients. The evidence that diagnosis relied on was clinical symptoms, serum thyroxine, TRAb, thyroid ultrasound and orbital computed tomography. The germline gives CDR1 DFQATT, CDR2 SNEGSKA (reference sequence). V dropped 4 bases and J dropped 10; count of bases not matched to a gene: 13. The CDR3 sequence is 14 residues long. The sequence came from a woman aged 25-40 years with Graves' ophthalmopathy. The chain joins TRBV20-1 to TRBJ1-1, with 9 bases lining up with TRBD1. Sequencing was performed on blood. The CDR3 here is CSATFPYRGRGAFF. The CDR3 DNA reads TGCAGTGCTACTTTTCCGTACAGGGGGCGTGGAGCTTTCTTT.